These T cell receptor beta chains were read from a single sample in a study of cytomegalovirus exposure and HLA in healthy donors. Produced via immunoSEQ multiplex PCR; TCRdb's table is partial and in-frame only. The sample contains about 76,000 clones, roughly two thirds of which appear only once. Sequenced material: PBMCs. Every receptor here comes from a man aged 55 to 70 in good health and CMV-seropositive. Both conserved end residues are part of each CDR3. The D gene is left open where the match is weak. For some rows the clone size is stated as once, few or many, or as a class when expanded; others skip it.

TRBV9	TRBD2	TRBJ2-1	-	CASSDPGTTPSYNEQFF	TGTGCCAGCAGCGATCCGGGGACTACTCCTTCGTACAATGAGCAGTTCTTC
TRBV5-1	-	TRBJ2-3	-	CASSLSGLKSDTQYF	TGCGCCAGCAGCTTAAGCGGACTTAAGTCAGATACGCAGTATTTT
TRBV7-7	TRBD2	TRBJ2-3	-	CASSPLAGVTDTQYF	TGTGCCAGCAGCCCACTAGCGGGGGTCACAGATACGCAGTATTTT
TRBV7-2	TRBD1	TRBJ2-7	-	CASSLAGQGPYEQYF	TGTGCCAGCAGCTTAGCGGGACAGGGTCCCTACGAGCAGTACTTC
TRBV9	TRBD1	TRBJ1-3	-	CASSGQGLLSGNTIYF	TGTGCCAGCAGCGGACAGGGACTTCTCTCTGGAAACACCATATATTTT
TRBV19	-	TRBJ1-1	few	CASSVVRNTEAFF	TGTGCCAGTAGTGTGGTTAGGAACACTGAAGCTTTCTTT
TRBV30	TRBD1	TRBJ1-6	-	CAWNLDRMNSPLHF	TGTGCCTGGAATCTGGACAGGATGAATTCACCCCTCCACTTT
TRBV30	-	TRBJ1-4	-	CAYNRGTLGTNEKLFF	TGTGCCTACAACCGGGGGACCTTGGGGACTAATGAAAAACTGTTTTTT
TRBV6-1	-	TRBJ2-1	few	CASRLGANEQFF	TGTGCCAGCAGACTGGGGGCCAATGAGCAGTTCTTC
TRBV19	-	TRBJ1-1	-	CASSIVRQMNTEAFF	TGTGCCAGTAGTATAGTTCGACAGATGAACACTGAAGCTTTCTTT
TRBV7-9	-	TRBJ2-6	few	CASSLGVRANVLTF	TGTGCCAGCAGCTTAGGAGTCCGGGCCAACGTCCTGACTTTC
TRBV5-1	-	TRBJ1-1	-	CASSLTGAGTEAFF	TGCGCCAGCAGCTTGACTGGGGCTGGGACTGAAGCTTTCTTT
TRBV29-1	TRBD2	TRBJ2-3	-	CSAGLGVTDTQYF	TGCAGCGCTGGACTAGGGGTAACAGATACGCAGTATTTT
TRBV6-6	-	TRBJ2-7	-	CASTLELTSSYEQYF	TGTGCCAGCACCTTAGAGTTGACTAGTTCCTACGAGCAGTACTTC
TRBV11-3	-	TRBJ2-2	once	CASSSGTHGELFF	TGTGCCAGCAGCTCGGGAACTCACGGGGAGCTGTTTTTT
TRBV7-2	-	TRBJ2-2	-	CASTPLGAGELFF	TGTGCCAGCACCCCCCTAGGGGCCGGGGAGCTGTTTTTT
TRBV18	TRBD2	TRBJ2-7	-	CASSRSGTRGNEQYF	TGTGCCAGCTCACGATCCGGGACTAGGGGAAACGAGCAGTACTTC
TRBV5-1	-	TRBJ2-7	-	CASSLYGLEQYF	TGCGCCAGCAGCTTGTACGGTCTCGAGCAGTACTTC
TRBV25-1	-	TRBJ1-4	-	CASSAVSYDEKLFF	TGTGCCAGCAGTGCCGTTTCCTACGATGAAAAACTGTTTTTT
TRBV7-8	-	TRBJ1-1	-	CASSLVGSVSSRAFF	TGTGCCAGCAGCTTAGTGGGTTCGGTTTCCTCGAGGGCTTTCTTT
TRBV5-1	TRBD1	TRBJ2-7	-	CASSSGGTGAAYEQYF	TGCGCCAGCAGTTCGGGTGGGACAGGGGCGGCCTACGAGCAGTACTTC
TRBV7-2	TRBD2	TRBJ2-5	few	CASSLSGGAWETQYF	TGTGCCAGCAGCTTAAGCGGGGGGGCCTGGGAGACCCAGTACTTC
TRBV6-1	-	TRBJ1-1	-	CASSVVRIAEAFF	TGTGCCAGCAGTGTCGTGAGGATAGCTGAAGCTTTCTTT
TRBV29-1	TRBD1	TRBJ2-7	-	CSVPGTGIYEQYF	TGCAGCGTTCCTGGGACAGGGATCTACGAGCAGTACTTC
TRBV19	-	TRBJ1-4	-	CASSIRGGEKLFF	TGTGCCAGTAGTATACGAGGAGGTGAAAAACTGTTTTTT
TRBV4-2	-	TRBJ2-1	-	CASSQASHNEQFF	TGTGCCAGCAGCCAAGCCTCTCACAATGAGCAGTTCTTC
TRBV19	-	TRBJ2-7	-	CASSIGEGAYEQYF	TGTGCCAGTAGCATCGGGGAGGGGGCCTACGAGCAGTACTTC
TRBV5-1	TRBD2	TRBJ2-7	-	CASSLTPGTSFLEQYF	TGCGCCAGCAGCTTGACCCCCGGGACTAGCTTCCTCGAGCAGTACTTC
TRBV7-2	-	TRBJ2-1	once	CASSFSGTAVGGNEQFF	TGTGCCAGCAGCTTCTCCGGGACAGCGGTCGGGGGCAATGAGCAGTTCTTC
TRBV5-6	TRBD2	TRBJ2-1	once	CASSLALAGATRQFF	TGTGCCAGCAGCTTGGCGCTAGCGGGGGCCACCAGGCAGTTCTTC
TRBV10-1	-	TRBJ2-2	-	CASSESGSSSTGELFF	TGCGCCAGCAGTGAGTCGGGCAGCTCGAGCACCGGGGAGCTGTTTTTT
TRBV5-4	-	TRBJ2-1	-	CAYSGPWKNEQFF	TGTGCCTACTCAGGGCCTTGGAAGAATGAGCAGTTCTTC
TRBV29-1	-	TRBJ1-1	few	CSVDKDSLNTEAFF	TGCAGCGTTGATAAGGACAGCCTGAACACTGAAGCTTTCTTT
TRBV7-9	-	TRBJ2-1	-	CASSPRLGSYNEQFF	TGTGCCAGCAGCCCGCGGCTCGGAAGCTACAATGAGCAGTTCTTC
TRBV18	-	TRBJ1-3	-	CASSPGQPLSSGNTIYF	TGTGCCAGCTCACCGGGACAACCCTTAAGCTCTGGAAACACCATATATTTT
TRBV21-1	-	TRBJ2-1	-	CASSKVGRGRSSEQFF	TGTGCCAGCAGCAAAGTTGGTCGGGGGAGGTCATCCGAGCAGTTCTTC
TRBV5-1	TRBD2	TRBJ2-7	-	CASSLIVLQAGGGYEQYF	TGCGCCAGCAGCTTGATTGTCCTACAAGCGGGAGGCGGATACGAGCAGTACTTC
TRBV20-1	-	TRBJ2-3	-	CSAQEGYTQYF	TGCAGTGCCCAGGAAGGATATACGCAGTATTTT
TRBV7-3	TRBD2	TRBJ2-3	-	CASSSPVSGTSGGRPDTQYF	TGTGCCAGCAGCTCGCCTGTCTCCGGGACTAGTGGGGGGAGGCCAGATACGCAGTATTTT
TRBV6-5	TRBD1	TRBJ1-6	-	CASSYSNRGLVPLHF	TGTGCCAGCAGTTACTCAAACAGGGGCCTAGTGCCCCTCCACTTT
TRBV30	TRBD1	TRBJ2-3	once	CAWSGTGGASTDTQYF	TGTGCCTGGAGTGGTACAGGGGGCGCGTCGACAGATACGCAGTATTTT